This T cell receptor beta chain was recovered during a study of control samples from healthy donors and cancer patients. The CDR3 runs to 12 residues. Germline assignment: CDR1 MGHDK and CDR2 SYGVNS. V lost 1 base to trimming and J lost 11 bases, with 11 bases between them. The protocol was immunoSEQ multiplex PCR, while the TCRdb copy is restricted to in-frame clones and leaves out a portion. The table includes 160,000 or so clones, about 93% detected once. The chain employs TRBV25-1 and TRBJ1-1; D is undetermined. The specimen sequenced was blood. The clonotype was recovered from a woman in her twenties or thirties in good health. CDR3 DNA: TGTGCCAGCAGTGAATTTGTGGGTCGGGCTTTCTTT. This encodes CASSEFVGRAFF.